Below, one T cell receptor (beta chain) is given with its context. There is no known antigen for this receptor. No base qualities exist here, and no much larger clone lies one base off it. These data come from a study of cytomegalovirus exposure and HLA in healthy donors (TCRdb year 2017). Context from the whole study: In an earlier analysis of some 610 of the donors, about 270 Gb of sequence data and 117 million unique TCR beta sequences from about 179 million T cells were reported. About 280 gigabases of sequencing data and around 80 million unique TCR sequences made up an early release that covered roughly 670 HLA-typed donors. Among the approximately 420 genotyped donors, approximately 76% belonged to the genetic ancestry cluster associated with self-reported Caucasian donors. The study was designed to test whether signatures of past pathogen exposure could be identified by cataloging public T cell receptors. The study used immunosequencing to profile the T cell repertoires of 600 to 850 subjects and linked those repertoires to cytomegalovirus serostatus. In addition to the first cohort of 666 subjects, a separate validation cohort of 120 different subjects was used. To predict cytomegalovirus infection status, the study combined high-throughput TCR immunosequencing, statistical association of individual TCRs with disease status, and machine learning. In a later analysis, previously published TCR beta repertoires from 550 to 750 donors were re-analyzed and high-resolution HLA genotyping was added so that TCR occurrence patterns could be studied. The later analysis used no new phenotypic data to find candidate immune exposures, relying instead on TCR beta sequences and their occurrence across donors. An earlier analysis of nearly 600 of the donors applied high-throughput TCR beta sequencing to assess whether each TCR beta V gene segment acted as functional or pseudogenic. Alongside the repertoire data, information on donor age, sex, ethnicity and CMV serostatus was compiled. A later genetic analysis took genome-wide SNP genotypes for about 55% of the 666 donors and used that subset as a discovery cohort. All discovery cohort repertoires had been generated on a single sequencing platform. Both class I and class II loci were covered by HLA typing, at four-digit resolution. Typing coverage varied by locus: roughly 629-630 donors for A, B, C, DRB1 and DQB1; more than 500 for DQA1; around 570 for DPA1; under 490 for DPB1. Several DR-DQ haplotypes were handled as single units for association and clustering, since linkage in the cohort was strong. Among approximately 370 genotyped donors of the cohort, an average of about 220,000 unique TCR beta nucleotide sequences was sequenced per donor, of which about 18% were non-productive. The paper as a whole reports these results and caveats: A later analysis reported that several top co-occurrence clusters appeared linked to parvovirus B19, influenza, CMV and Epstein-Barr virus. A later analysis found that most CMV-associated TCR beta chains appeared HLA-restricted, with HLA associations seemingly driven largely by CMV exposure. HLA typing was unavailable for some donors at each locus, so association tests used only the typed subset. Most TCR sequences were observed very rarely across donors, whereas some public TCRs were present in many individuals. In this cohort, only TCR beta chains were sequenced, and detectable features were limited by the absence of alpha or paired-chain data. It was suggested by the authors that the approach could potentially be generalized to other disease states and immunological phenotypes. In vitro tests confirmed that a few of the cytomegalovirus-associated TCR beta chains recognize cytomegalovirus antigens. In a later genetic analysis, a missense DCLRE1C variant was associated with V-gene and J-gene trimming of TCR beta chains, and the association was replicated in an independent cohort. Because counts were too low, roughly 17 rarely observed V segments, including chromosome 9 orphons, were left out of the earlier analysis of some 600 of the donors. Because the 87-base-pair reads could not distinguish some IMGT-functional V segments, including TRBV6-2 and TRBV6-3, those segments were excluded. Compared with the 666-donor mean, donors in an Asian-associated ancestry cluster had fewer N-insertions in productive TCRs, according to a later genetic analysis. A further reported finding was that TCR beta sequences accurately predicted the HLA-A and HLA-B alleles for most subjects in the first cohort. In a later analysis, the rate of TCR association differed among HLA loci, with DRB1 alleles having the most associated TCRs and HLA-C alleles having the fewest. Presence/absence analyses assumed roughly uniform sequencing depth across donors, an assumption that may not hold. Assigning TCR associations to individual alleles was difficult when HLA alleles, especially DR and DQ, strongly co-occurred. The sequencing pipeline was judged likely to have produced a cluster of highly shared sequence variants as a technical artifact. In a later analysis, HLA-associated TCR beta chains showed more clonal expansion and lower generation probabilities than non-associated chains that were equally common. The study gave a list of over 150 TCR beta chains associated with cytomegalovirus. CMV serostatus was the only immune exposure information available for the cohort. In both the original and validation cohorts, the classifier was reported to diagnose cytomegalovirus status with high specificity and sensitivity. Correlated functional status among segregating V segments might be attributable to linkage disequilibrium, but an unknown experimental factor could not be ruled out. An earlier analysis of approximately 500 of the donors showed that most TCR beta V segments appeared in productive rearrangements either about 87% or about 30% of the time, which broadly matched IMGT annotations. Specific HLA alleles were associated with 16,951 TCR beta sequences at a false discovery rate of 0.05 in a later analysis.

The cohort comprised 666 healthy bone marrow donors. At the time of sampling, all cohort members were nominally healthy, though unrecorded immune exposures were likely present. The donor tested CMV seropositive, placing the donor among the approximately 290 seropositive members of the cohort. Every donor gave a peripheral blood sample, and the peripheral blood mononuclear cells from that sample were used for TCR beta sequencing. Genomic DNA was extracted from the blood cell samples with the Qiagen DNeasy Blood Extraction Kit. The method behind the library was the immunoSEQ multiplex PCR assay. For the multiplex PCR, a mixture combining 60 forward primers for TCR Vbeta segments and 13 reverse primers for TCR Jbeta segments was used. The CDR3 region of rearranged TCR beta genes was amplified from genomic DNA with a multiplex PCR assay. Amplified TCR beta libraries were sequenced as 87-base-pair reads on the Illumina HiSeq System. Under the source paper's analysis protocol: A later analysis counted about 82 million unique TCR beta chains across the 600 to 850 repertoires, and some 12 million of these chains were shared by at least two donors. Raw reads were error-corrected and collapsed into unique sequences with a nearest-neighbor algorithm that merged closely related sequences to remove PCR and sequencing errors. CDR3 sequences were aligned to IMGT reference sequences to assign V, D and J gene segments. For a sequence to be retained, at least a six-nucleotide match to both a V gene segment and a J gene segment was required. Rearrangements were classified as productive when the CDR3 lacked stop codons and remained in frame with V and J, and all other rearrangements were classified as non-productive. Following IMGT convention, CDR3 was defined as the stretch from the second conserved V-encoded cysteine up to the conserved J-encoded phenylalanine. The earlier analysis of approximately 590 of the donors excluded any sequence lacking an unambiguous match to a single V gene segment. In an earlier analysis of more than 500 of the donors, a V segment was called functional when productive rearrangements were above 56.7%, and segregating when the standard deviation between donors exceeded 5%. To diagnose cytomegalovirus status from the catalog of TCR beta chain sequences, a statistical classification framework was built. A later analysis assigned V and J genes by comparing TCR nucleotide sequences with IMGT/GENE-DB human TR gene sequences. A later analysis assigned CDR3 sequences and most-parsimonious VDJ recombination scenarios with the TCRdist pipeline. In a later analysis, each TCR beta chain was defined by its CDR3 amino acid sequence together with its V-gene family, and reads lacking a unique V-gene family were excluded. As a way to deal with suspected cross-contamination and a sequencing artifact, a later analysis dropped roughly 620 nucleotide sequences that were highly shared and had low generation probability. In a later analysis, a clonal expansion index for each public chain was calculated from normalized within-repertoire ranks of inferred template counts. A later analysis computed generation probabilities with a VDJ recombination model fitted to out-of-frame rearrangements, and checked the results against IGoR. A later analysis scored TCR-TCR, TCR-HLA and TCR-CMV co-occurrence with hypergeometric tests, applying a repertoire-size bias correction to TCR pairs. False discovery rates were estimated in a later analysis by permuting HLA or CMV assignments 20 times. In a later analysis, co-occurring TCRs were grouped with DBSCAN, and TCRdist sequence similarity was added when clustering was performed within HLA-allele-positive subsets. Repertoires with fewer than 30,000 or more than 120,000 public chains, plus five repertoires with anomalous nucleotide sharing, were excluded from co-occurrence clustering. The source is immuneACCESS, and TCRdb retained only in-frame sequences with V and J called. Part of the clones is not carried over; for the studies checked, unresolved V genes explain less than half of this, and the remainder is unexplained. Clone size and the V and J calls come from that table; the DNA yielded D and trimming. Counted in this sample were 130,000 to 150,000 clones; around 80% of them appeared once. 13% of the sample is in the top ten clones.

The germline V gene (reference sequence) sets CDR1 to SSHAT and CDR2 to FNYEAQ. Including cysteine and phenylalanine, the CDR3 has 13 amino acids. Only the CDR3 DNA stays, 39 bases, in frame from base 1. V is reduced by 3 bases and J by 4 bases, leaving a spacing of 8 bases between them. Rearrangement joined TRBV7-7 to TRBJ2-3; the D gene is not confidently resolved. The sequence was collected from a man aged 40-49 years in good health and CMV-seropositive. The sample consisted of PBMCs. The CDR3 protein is CASSFSISDTQYF. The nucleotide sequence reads TGTGCCAGCAGCTTTAGTATTTCAGATACGCAGTATTTT.